The entry below describes one T cell receptor beta chain. The sample has other DNA sequences that encode this CDR3 too. This record belongs to a study of shared clonotypes between healthy human individuals. Original analysis: ImmunoSEQ junction-only sequences lacked quality scores, so their filtering differed. Profiling relied on immunoSEQ multiplex PCR, and the TCRdb table lists in-frame clones only, not all of them. V and J calls and clone size follow that table, whereas D and trimming were derived from the DNA. In the table there are around 440,000 clones, approximately 80% of which are singletons. Germline CDR1 reads SGHTA; CDR2 reads FQGNSA. The length of the CDR3 is 14 residues. Germline trimming cut 3 bases from V and 1 base from J; bases unmatched to any gene: 2.

The V gene is TRBV7-2, the J gene TRBJ2-7; 8 bases agree with TRBD2. Sequenced input: PBMCs. The sequence was obtained from a woman aged 40 to 49 in good health. Some clones in this sample may be carry-over from other donors' samples. The CDR3 region has the DNA TGTGCCAGCAGCTTGGCTAGCGGGTCCTACGAGCAGTACTTC. Protein product: CASSLASGSYEQYF.